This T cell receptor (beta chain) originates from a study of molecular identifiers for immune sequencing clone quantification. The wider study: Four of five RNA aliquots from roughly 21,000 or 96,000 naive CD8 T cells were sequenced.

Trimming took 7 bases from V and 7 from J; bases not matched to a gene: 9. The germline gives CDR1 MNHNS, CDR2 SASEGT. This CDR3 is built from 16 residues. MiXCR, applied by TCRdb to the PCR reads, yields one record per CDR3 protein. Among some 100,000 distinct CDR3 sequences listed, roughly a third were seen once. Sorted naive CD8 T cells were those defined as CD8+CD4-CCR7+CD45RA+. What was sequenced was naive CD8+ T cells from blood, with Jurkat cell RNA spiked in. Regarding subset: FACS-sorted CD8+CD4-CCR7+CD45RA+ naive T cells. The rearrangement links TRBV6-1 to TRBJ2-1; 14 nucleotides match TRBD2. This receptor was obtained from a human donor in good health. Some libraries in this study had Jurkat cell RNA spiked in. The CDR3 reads CASIKWGLAGANEQFF. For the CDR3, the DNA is TGTGCCAGCATCAAATGGGGACTAGCGGGAGCAAATGAGCAGTTCTTC.